One and the same sample provided the 2 T cell receptor beta chains below, sequenced in a study of blood T cell repertoires in COVID-19. The assay was immunoSEQ multiplex PCR, and TCRdb's table has in-frame clones only and misses some. The sample records about 250,000 clones, 88% being singletons. The sample taken for sequencing was peripheral blood. These receptors were obtained from a woman aged 25 to 39 with COVID-19, enrolled during active disease.

The V and J genes are TRBV29-1 and TRBJ1-3; 8 nucleotides align to TRBD1. The V segment lost 7 bases and the J segment 4 bases; nucleotides outside the gene matches: 3. The CDR3 covers 12 residues. CDR1 and CDR2 from the germline V gene are SQVTM and ANQGSEA. Here the CDR3 reads CSATGVGNTIYF. CDR3 sequence (DNA): TGCAGCGCGACAGGGGTCGGAAACACCATATATTTT.

The chain has TRBV19 and TRBJ2-7; D is possibly TRBD2 (6 bases). CDR3 length equals 13 residues. Trimming pared 5 bases from V and 7 bases from J, leaving 15 bases between. Per the germline V gene, CDR1 is LNHDA and CDR2 is SQIVND (reference sequence). The CDR3 coding sequence is TGTGCCAGTAGTCGGGCGGGGATCGAGGAGCAGTACTTC. It yields the protein CASSRAGIEEQYF.